Reported below is one TCR beta chain. From the graft tissue, intraepithelial and lamina propria lymphocytes were released through processing. This specimen comes from a study of graft-versus-host responses after intestinal transplantation. This table comes from immunoSEQ multiplex PCR, and its TCRdb copy is limited to in-frame clones, with some not included. The sample has fewer than 20,000 clones; 65% to 90% are singletons. V was trimmed by 6 bases and J by 5 bases, leaving 21 bases between them. This CDR3 spans 16 amino acids. In germline, CDR1 is ENHRY, CDR2 SYGVKD. Sequencing was performed on ileum tissue, taken 580 to 600 days after intestinal transplantation. The sequence was collected from a human patient who received an intestinal transplant, so some T cells may come from the graft donor. The chain links TRBV10-3 to TRBJ2-3; D might be TRBD2 (7 bases). The CDR3 sequence is CAISRQGGVVKDTQYF. In DNA form, the CDR3 reads TGTGCCATCAGCCGACAAGGGGGGGTAGTAAAAGATACGCAGTATTTT.